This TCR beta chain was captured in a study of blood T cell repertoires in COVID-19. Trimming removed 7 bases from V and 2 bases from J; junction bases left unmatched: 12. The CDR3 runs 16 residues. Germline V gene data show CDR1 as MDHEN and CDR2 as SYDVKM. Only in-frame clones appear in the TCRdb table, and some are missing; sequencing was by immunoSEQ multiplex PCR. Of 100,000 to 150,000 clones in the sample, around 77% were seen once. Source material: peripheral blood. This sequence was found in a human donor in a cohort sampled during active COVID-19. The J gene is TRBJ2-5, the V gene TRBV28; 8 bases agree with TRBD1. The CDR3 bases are TGTGCCAGCACCCTTGGGGCAGGGGGCATTCAAGAGACCCAGTACTTC. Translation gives CASTLGAGGIQETQYF.